The 13 T cell receptor beta chains reported below all come from one sample, sequenced in a study of beta chain features in type 1 diabetes. Broader study findings: Among patients with Type 1 diabetes, TCRB CDR3s were moderately but significantly shorter in every one of the four CD4+ subsets.

No antigen is known for these receptors. Expressed TCRB transcripts were sequenced because the isolated RNA had all been reverse transcribed beforehand. Sequencing used immunoSEQ multiplex PCR; TCRdb keeps in-frame clones, though not all of them. The data hold roughly 150,000 clones, with around 9% observed a single time. Sequenced input: central memory CD4+ T cells from blood. The source of these receptors is a woman in her thirties with type 1 diabetes.

In its sample, this clone was seen a few times. The chain couples TRBV29-1 to TRBJ2-3, with 7 bases matching TRBD2. Germline trimming cut 4 bases from V and 2 bases from J; bases unmatched to any gene: 12. CDR3 length equals 16 residues. CDR1 and CDR2 (germline): SQVTM, ANQGSEA. The DNA of the CDR3 is TGCAGCGTTGGGGATAGGTCTAGCGGAGACACAGATACGCAGTATTTT. Its protein product is CSVGDRSSGDTDTQYF.

This clone has more than one count but fewer than ten. The rearrangement joins TRBV6-1 to TRBJ2-4; 8 nucleotides match TRBD1. Germline values: CDR1 MNHNS, CDR2 SASEGT. Trimming removed 5 bases from V and 10 bases from J; junction bases left unmatched: 4. This CDR3 spans 12 amino acids. Written as DNA, the CDR3 is TGTGCCAGCAGTCCCAGACAGGGGATTCAGTACTTC. The encoded protein is CASSPRQGIQYF.

V is TRBV29-1 and J is TRBJ2-3, with 7 bases fitting TRBD2. Germline V gene data show CDR1 as SQVTM and CDR2 as ANQGSEA. V trimming: 5 bases; J trimming: 0 bases; junction bases outside the gene matches: 5. The CDR3 length is 14 residues. CDR3 sequence reads: CSVTGLTSTDTQYF. The CDR3 DNA sequence: TGCAGCGTTACGGGACTAACTAGCACAGATACGCAGTATTTT.

This clone was found many times. V is TRBV21-1 and J is TRBJ2-2; the DNA was not used to check the table's D call, TRBD1. TRBV21-1 counts as a pseudogene. The CDR3 loop spans 17 amino acids. Here the CDR3 DNA reads TGTGCCAGCAGCGCCTACAGGGTTTTCGCGAACACCGGGGAGCTGTTTTTT. As protein: CASSAYRVFANTGELFF.

This clone was counted between two and nine times. V and J are TRBV18 and TRBJ2-7; tentative D call: TRBD1 (6 bases). With 4 bases removed from V and 6 bases from J, the gap between germline ends came to 13 bases. CDR1 KGHSH and CDR2 LQKENI come from the germline V gene. The CDR3 runs to 13 residues. CDR3 loop: CASSQNRDGEQYF. DNA for the CDR3: TGTGCCAGCTCACAGAACAGGGATGGCGAGCAGTACTTC.

V and J are TRBV10-2 and TRBJ2-7; possible D gene TRBD1, 6 bases. The CDR3 has 13 residues. Germline CDR1 is WSHSY and CDR2 is SAAADI. V dropped 8 bases and J dropped 5 bases, with 16 bases sitting between them. The CDR3 sequence: CASRPGHLDEQYF. In nucleotides, the CDR3 is TGCGCCAGCCGCCCGGGACACCTGGACGAGCAGTACTTC.

The J gene is TRBJ2-7, the V gene TRBV6-5, with 9 bases matching TRBD2. The CDR3 length is 15 residues. Germline CDR1 reads MNHEY; CDR2 reads SVGAGI. V lost 2 bases and J lost 6; bases outside the gene matches: 8. The CDR3 DNA is TGTGCCAGCAGTTACGTGTCTAGCGGGATCGGCGAGCAGTACTTC. Its translation: CASSYVSSGIGEQYF.

This rearrangement joins TRBV7-8 to TRBJ2-7; D is possibly TRBD1 (6 bases). The CDR3 has 16 residues. Trimming cost V 5 bases and J 6 bases, with 23 bases left between them. The germline V gene encodes CDR1 SGHVS and CDR2 FQNEAQ. CDR3 DNA: TGTGCCAGCAGCCGTGGGCCAGGGGTTGAAGGGGGCGAGCAGTACTTC. Translation: CASSRGPGVEGGEQYF.

The chain employs TRBV12-5 and TRBJ2-1; D gene ambiguous. Germline V gene data show CDR1 as LGHNT and CDR2 as FRNRAP. CDR3 length: 14 amino acids. Trimming stripped 3 bases from V and 5 bases from J, with 11 bases between. CDR3 in amino acids: CASGLDGGHNEQFF. CDR3 coding DNA: TGTGCTAGTGGTTTAGATGGCGGCCACAATGAGCAGTTCTTC.

The CDR3 bases are TGTGCCAGCAGCTCAGGACAGACCGCGAACACCGGGGAGCTGTTTTTT. The encoded protein is CASSSGQTANTGELFF. This chain connects TRBV5-4 to TRBJ2-2, with TRBD1 as a possible D gene (6 bases). Trimming shortened V by 3 bases and J by 0 bases, and 12 bases separated the two germline ends. Germline CDR1 is SGHNT and CDR2 is YYREEE (reference sequence). The CDR3 has 16 amino acids.

The V gene is TRBV11-2, the J gene TRBJ2-7; 8 bases map to TRBD1. J lost 6 bases, V lost 4 bases, and 8 bases had no gene match. The CDR3 extends over 14 amino acids. CDR1 is SGHAT, CDR2 FQNNGV, per germline. Here the CDR3 DNA reads TGTGCCAGCAGCTCGGGGCAGGGGGCTGGCGAGCAGTACTTC. Translated, it gives CASSSGQGAGEQYF.

Only a few counts were recorded for this clone. The chain employs TRBV29-1 and TRBJ2-7, with D possibly being TRBD2 (6 bases). Germline V gene sequence: CDR1 SQVTM, CDR2 ANQGSEA. CDR3 length: 14 amino acids. V was shortened by 4 bases and J by 0 bases, with 13 bases between the two germline ends. This CDR3 is CSVGRGSSSYEQYF. As DNA, the CDR3 is TGCAGCGTTGGGAGGGGCAGTTCCTCCTACGAGCAGTACTTC.

This clone was picked up a small number of times. This rearrangement joins TRBV4-2 to TRBJ2-1; 11 bases map to TRBD2. With V trimmed by 5 bases and J by 8 bases, 11 bases remained unmatched. This CDR3 region has 16 residues. Germline values: CDR1 LGHNA, CDR2 YNFKEQ. The CDR3 here is CASSELAGGPGDEQFF. CDR3 DNA: TGTGCCAGCAGCGAATTAGCGGGAGGGCCGGGCGATGAGCAGTTCTTC.